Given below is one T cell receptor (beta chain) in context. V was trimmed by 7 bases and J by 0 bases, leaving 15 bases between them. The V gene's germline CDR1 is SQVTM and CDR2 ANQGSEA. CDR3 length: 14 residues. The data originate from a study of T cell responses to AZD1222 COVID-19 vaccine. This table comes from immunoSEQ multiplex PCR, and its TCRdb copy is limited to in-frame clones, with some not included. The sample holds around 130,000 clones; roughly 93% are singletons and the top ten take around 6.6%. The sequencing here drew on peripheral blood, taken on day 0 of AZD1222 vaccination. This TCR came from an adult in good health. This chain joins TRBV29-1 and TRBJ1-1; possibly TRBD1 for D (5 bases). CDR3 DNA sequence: TGCAGCGCTAGCCCGGGACTCCTGAACACTGAAGCTTTCTTT. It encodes CSASPGLLNTEAFF. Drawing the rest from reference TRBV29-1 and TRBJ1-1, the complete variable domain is SAVISQKPSRDICQRGTSLTIQCQVDSQVTMMFWYRQQPGQSLTLIATANQGSEATYESGFVIDKFPISRPNLTFSTLTVSNMSPEDSSIYLCSASPGLLNTEAFFGQGTRLTVV.